This TCR beta chain is from a study of OX40 agonist ivuxolimab in advanced cancers. For the wider study: The costimulatory receptor OX40 (CD134) was targeted by ivuxolimab, a fully human IgG2 agonistic monoclonal antibody. In the dose-escalation cohort, approximately 80% of patients were male, and the mean age was roughly 60 years with a range of about 20 to 79. Intravenous ivuxolimab was administered to patients every 2 weeks at six dose levels: 0.01, 0.1, 0.3, 1.5, 3 and 10 mg/kg. Peripheral TCRbeta sequencing was intended to test whether TCR sequence diversity was altered and clonal T-cell expansion was caused by ivuxolimab. Patients were allowed to have had prior anti-PD-1, anti-PD-L1 or anti-CTLA-4 therapy, and around 41% of the dose-escalation patients had previously received checkpoint inhibitors. The paper reports the monotherapy dose-escalation portion (N of about 50 patients) of the phase I ivuxolimab trial. Of the 50 to 55 dose-escalation patients, hepatocellular carcinoma was present in around 20, melanoma in approximately 15, renal cell carcinoma in 9 and head and neck cancer in 9. Partial responses occurred in three dose-escalation patients: two with cutaneous melanoma and one with hepatocellular carcinoma. Broader findings and caveats from the paper: The antigen specificity of the clonally expanded peripheral T cells was not determined. Partial responders in the 0.1-3.0 mg/kg groups had among the lowest normalized peripheral clonal expansion, especially among CD8+ T cells. Low levels of normalized T-cell clonal expansion were also seen in some patients who did not respond. After ivuxolimab, more expanded clones were found on average in CD8+ T cells than in CD4+ T cells. At doses of 0.1 to 3.0 mg/kg, clonal expansion of both CD4+ and CD8+ T cells in blood was seen between baseline and week 6.

Genomic DNA was extracted from sorted cells for sequencing of the TCRbeta CDR3 region. TCRbeta CDR3 regions were sequenced using the immunoSEQ Assay. TCRdb took over this immuneACCESS table, retaining in-frame rearrangements with V and J assigned. Such tables are incomplete; in checked studies, under half of the missing clones stem from an unresolved V gene, and the remainder is unexplained. This sample lists about 77,000 clones; about 86% were detected once. Around 0.73% of the sample is in the top ten clones. To note about this clone: Its antigen is still unknown. No quality values exist for individual bases; no much larger clone is one base distant.

Patients with autoimmune disease history or receiving systemic immunosuppression were excluded from the trial. Peripheral blood for TCR sequencing was drawn from every dose cohort at baseline, at cycle 4 day 1 and at cycle 7 day 1. Samples were obtained from an open-label, multicenter, first-in-human phase I dose-escalation trial of ivuxolimab. Adults with locally advanced or metastatic head and neck squamous cell, hepatocellular, melanoma or renal cell carcinoma were enrolled in the trial. CD4+ and CD8+ T cells were sorted separately from peripheral blood before TCR sequencing. This TCR was sampled from an adult with an advanced solid tumor such as melanoma, head and neck, liver or kidney cancer. Sequenced material: CD4+ or CD8+ T cells sorted from blood, taken in a trial of the OX40 agonist ivuxolimab.

The CDR3 reads as follows: CASSDRDKSFEAFF. The DNA sequence is as follows: TGTGCCAGCAGTGACCGGGACAAGTCCTTTGAAGCTTTCTTT. The rearranged segments are TRBV6-5 and TRBJ1-1, and the D gene may be TRBD1, 6 bases matching. The V end loses 5 bases and the J end loses 7 bases, and a stretch of 17 bases separates them. From the cysteine up to the phenylalanine, the CDR3 has a length of 14 residues. The retained sequence is limited to the CDR3, 42 bases, with the frame set at the first base. CDR1 and CDR2 are read off the germline V gene as MNHEY and SVGAGI.